This T cell receptor (beta chain) was sequenced in a study of metastatic and nonmetastatic thyroid tumors. Looking at the study overall: The study looked at repertoires side by side in blood and in tumor or nodule tissue from malignant and benign thyroid patients.

In the case of this clone: Antigen specificity is unknown.

In the original workflow: Clinicopathological groups differed in CDR3, with these differences serving to build a distant-metastasis classifier for papillary thyroid cancer. TCRdb ran MiXCR on the PCR reads. In this record, the V and J calls reflect TCRdb's handling and not the investigators' own analysis. The data show some 25,000 clones, with less than 25% seen just once and approximately 8% held by the top ten. Ahead of thyroid surgery, no patient had received treatment of any kind. Study conclusions and caveats: Patients with malignant thyroid tumors reportedly had significantly higher TCR beta diversity than those with benign nodules, in blood and tumor.

This receptor was taken from a female donor with papillary thyroid cancer or a benign thyroid nodule (not recorded which). Some clones in this sample may be carry-over from other donors' samples. Sequencing used blood.

CDR3 DNA: TGTGCCTCCCACTTGGGGCGGAAGGACACCGGGGAGCTGTTTTTT. This sequence encodes CASHLGRKDTGELFF. The chain carries TRBV18 and TRBJ2-2; D perhaps matches TRBD1 (5 bases). Germline CDR1 KGHSH, CDR2 LQKENI. The CDR3 extends over 15 amino acids. Trimming shortened V by 11 bases and J by 3 bases, and 19 bases separated the two germline ends.